These 19 T cell receptor beta chains originate from one sample sequenced in a study of identical twins. Via MiXCR, TCRdb re-called the 5' RACE reads, giving one row per CDR3 protein. The data contain fewer than 250,000 distinct CDR3 sequences, approximately 9% of them singletons. Sequenced: memory (CD45RO+) T cells sorted from blood. The receptors shown here come from a woman younger than 30 in good health.

This clonotype was seen a few times. The chain has TRBV28 and TRBJ1-1; no reliable D call. This CDR3 is built from 12 residues. Trimming removed 1 base at V and 8 bases at J, with 8 bases between. The germline gives CDR1 MDHEN, CDR2 SYDVKM. The CDR3 DNA reads as TGTGCCAGCAGTTTATTCCCCCCGGAAGCTTTCTTT. Amino acids: CASSLFPPEAFF.

This clonotype was counted a few times. The J gene is TRBJ2-7, the V gene TRBV5-1, with 9 positions matching TRBD2. In germline, CDR1 is SGHRS, CDR2 YFSETQ. Trimming at V came to 6 bases and at J to 3 bases, leaving 10 bases not matched to a gene. The CDR3 length is 15 residues. CDR3: CASTPRLAAFYEQYF. CDR3 nucleotides: TGCGCCAGCACCCCTCGACTAGCGGCTTTCTACGAGCAGTACTTC.

The table lists this clonotype with many counts. V is TRBV5-1 and J is TRBJ2-5, with D maybe TRBD1 (5 bases). This CDR3 has 12 residues. V was shortened by 7 bases and J by 5 bases, with 12 bases between the two germline ends. CDR1 is SGHRS and CDR2 is YFSETQ in the germline V gene. The CDR3 protein is CASGAVGETQYF. In DNA, the CDR3 is TGCGCCAGCGGGGCAGTCGGGGAGACCCAGTACTTC.

The chain joins TRBV2 to TRBJ1-2, with a possible D match to TRBD1 (6 bases). V gave up 11 bases and J gave up 6 bases, with 10 bases separating them. Germline CDR1 and CDR2: SNHLY and FYNNEI. The CDR3 is 10 amino acids. CDR3 protein: CAGTGNGYTF. The DNA for the CDR3 is TGTGCCGGAACAGGGAATGGCTACACCTTC.

In this sample, this clonotype turned up a few times. V is TRBV20-1 and J is TRBJ2-3; 7 bases fit TRBD2. Germline trimming cut 0 bases from V and 0 bases from J; bases unmatched to any gene: 3. The CDR3 has 15 residues. CDR1 is DFQATT, CDR2 SNEGSKA, per germline (reference sequence). CDR3: CSARDSAGSTDTQYF. Written as DNA, the CDR3 is TGCAGTGCTAGAGATTCAGCGGGGAGCACAGATACGCAGTATTTT.

This clonotype was counted at least ten times. CDR3 residues: CASSLGGRTDTQYF. In nucleotides, the CDR3 is TGCGCCAGCAGCCTCGGGGGTCGGACAGATACGCAGTATTTT. This chain connects TRBV5-1 to TRBJ2-3; D perhaps matches TRBD2 (6 bases). Germline V CDR1 and CDR2: SGHRS, YFSETQ. The germline V and J ends were trimmed by 4 bases and 3 bases, with 12 bases remaining between them. This CDR3 is built from 14 residues.

This clonotype was seen many times. The CDR3: CASGGRDTQYF. The CDR3 DNA follows: TGCGCCAGCGGGGGACGAGATACGCAGTATTTT. The chain is built from TRBV5-1 and TRBJ2-3; possibly TRBD1 or TRBD2 for D (5 bases each). The germline V and J ends were trimmed by 7 bases and 5 bases, with 8 bases remaining between them. Germline assignment: CDR1 SGHRS and CDR2 YFSETQ. The CDR3 length is 11 residues.

This clonotype appeared a few times. The CDR3 protein is CASSPSASWDTQYF. The CDR3 DNA reads as TGTGCCAGCTCACCATCGGCTAGCTGGGATACGCAGTATTTT. The chain links TRBV18 to TRBJ2-3; the D gene is possibly TRBD2 (5 bases). CDR3 length: 14 residues. From germline, CDR1 is KGHSH and CDR2 LQKENI. V dropped 2 bases and J dropped 6 bases, with 12 bases sitting between them.

This clonotype was counted ten times or more. V gene TRBV9 combines with J gene TRBJ2-2; TRBD1 agrees at 11 bases. Germline V gives CDR1 SGDLS, CDR2 YYNGEE. The CDR3 extends over 16 amino acids. V lost 3 bases, J lost 2 bases, and 3 bases stayed unmatched. The CDR3, as DNA: TGTGCCAGCAGCGGGGGACAGGGGGTAAACACCGGGGAGCTGTTTTTT. Protein sequence: CASSGGQGVNTGELFF.

The CDR3 spells CSAHAGTGLDEQYF. CDR3 sequence (DNA): TGCAGTGCTCACGCCGGGACAGGGTTGGACGAGCAGTACTTC. V and J are TRBV20-1 and TRBJ2-7, with TRBD1 matching over 9 bases. Per the germline V gene, CDR1 is DFQATT and CDR2 is SNEGSKA (reference sequence). J lost 5 bases, V lost 5 bases, and 10 bases had no gene match. The CDR3 covers 14 residues.

This clonotype has only a few counts. Its ends do not fully match the called genes, so a read error is possible. CDR3 DNA: TGTGCCACCAGCGTAACTGGTGGGGAGCTGTTTTTT. Protein: CATSVTGGELFF. The chain uses TRBV7-9 and TRBJ2-2; no firm D call. CDR1 is SEHNR and CDR2 is FQNEAQ in the germline V gene (reference sequence). The CDR3 runs 12 residues.

This clonotype was seen a few times. The chain couples TRBV11-3 to TRBJ2-1; 10 nucleotides match TRBD2. Germline lookup yields CDR1 SGHNT and CDR2 YENEEA. Trimming took 6 bases from V and 6 from J; bases not matched to a gene: 8. The CDR3 extends over 15 amino acids. The CDR3 DNA is TGTGCCAGCAGTCGGAGCGGGGGGGCCGGCAATGAGCAGTTCTTC. Its translation is CASSRSGGAGNEQFF.

The V gene is TRBV20-1, the J gene TRBJ2-7; 8 nucleotides line up with TRBD1. V shed 5 bases and J 1 base; nucleotides not matched to a gene: 7. The germline V gene has CDR1 DFQATT and CDR2 SNEGSKA (reference sequence). The CDR3 consists of 14 residues. CDR3 residues: CSALPGTGSYEQYF. The CDR3 region has the DNA TGCAGTGCTCTCCCCGGGACAGGTTCCTACGAGCAGTACTTC.

This clonotype turned up a few times. The V call is TRBV29-1, the J call TRBJ2-7; D not certain. Germline V gene sequence: CDR1 SQVTM, CDR2 ANQGSEA. This CDR3 has 15 amino acids. The germline V and J ends were trimmed by 1 base and 3 bases, with 16 bases remaining between them. As DNA, the CDR3 is TGCAGCGTTGAAGGGTTGAGAGGTACCCTCTACGAGCAGTACTTC. Protein: CSVEGLRGTLYEQYF.

The V call is TRBV5-1, the J call TRBJ2-7; tentative D call: TRBD1 (5 bases). Per germline, CDR1 SGHRS and CDR2 YFSETQ. The V end lost 1 base, the J end lost 5 bases, and 13 bases lay between the germline ends. The CDR3 is made up of 14 amino acids. The CDR3, as DNA: TGCGCCAGCAGCTTGTCCCGGCAGGGCCACGAGCAGTACTTC. Translated: CASSLSRQGHEQYF.

This clonotype was seen many times. This sequence joins TRBV7-9 and TRBJ1-1; the match to TRBD1 covers 10 bases. CDR3 length equals 17 residues. V was pared by 4 bases and J by 1 base, with 9 bases of the junction left unmatched. Germline lookup yields CDR1 SEHNR and CDR2 FQNEAQ (reference sequence). The CDR3 reads CASSWDRDRGRNTEAFF. In DNA form, the CDR3 reads TGTGCCAGCAGCTGGGATCGGGACAGGGGACGGAACACTGAAGCTTTCTTT.

This clonotype was picked up a small number of times. The chain links TRBV15 to TRBJ2-5, with unresolved D. The CDR3 is 13 residues long. Germline CDR1 reads LNHNV; CDR2 reads YYDKDF (reference sequence). Trimming cost V 2 bases and J 7 bases, with 11 bases left between them. The CDR3 reads CATSRISEGTQYF. In DNA, the CDR3 is TGTGCCACCAGCAGAATTTCGGAAGGGACCCAGTACTTC. Filled out from reference TRBV15 and TRBJ2-5, the complete variable domain reads DAMVIQNPRYQVTQFGKPVTLSCSQTLNHNVMYWYQQKSSQAPKLLFHYYDKDFNNEADTPDNFQSRRPNTSFCFLDIRSPGLGDTAMYLCATSRISEGTQYFGPGTRLLVL.

This clonotype was detected a few times. This chain joins TRBV20-1 and TRBJ2-7; D not certain. The germline gives CDR1 DFQATT, CDR2 SNEGSKA (reference sequence). The germline V and J ends were trimmed by 3 bases and 6 bases, with 9 bases remaining between them. The CDR3 sequence is 11 residues long. In DNA, the CDR3 is TGCAGTGCTAGGAGAATTCGCGAGCAGTACTTC. This codes for CSARRIREQYF.

The sample holds a few counts of this clonotype. The chain employs TRBV12-3 or TRBV12-4 and TRBJ1-1, with D unresolved. CDR3 length: 15 amino acids. The ends were cut back, 3 bases at V and 3 bases at J, with 14 bases in the middle. CDR3 residues: CASSLWGPGDTEAFF. In nucleotides, the CDR3 is TGTGCCAGCAGTTTGTGGGGTCCTGGGGACACTGAAGCTTTCTTT.